These T cell receptor beta chains were read from a single sample in a study of human T cells and chemical hapten exposure. TCRdb processed the RACE reads anew with MiXCR; each CDR3 protein has one entry. The sample includes 180,000 or so distinct CDR3 sequences, 20% to 25% of them seen just once. The material was whole blood, obtained in connection with sensitization to the hapten diphenylcyclopropenone (DPC). These receptors were taken from a woman aged 45-65 years with alopecia areata. Some clones in this sample may be carry-over from other donors' samples. The CDR3 runs from the conserved cysteine through the conserved F or W. Fields, in order: CDR3 protein, CDR3 DNA, D gene, clone size, J gene, V gene. D genes are given only for firm matches. Not every row has a clone size; where given, it reads once, few, many or a size class.

CSGKDGQETQYF | TGCAGCGGAAAGGACGGTCAAGAGACCCAGTACTTC | NA | NA | TRBJ2-5 | TRBV29-1
CASSFAIKNRDRSSYEQYF | TGTGCCAGCAGCTTTGCGATCAAAAACCGGGACCGGAGCTCCTACGAGCAGTACTTC | NA | once | TRBJ2-7 | TRBV7-9
CASSLDEGLISGNTIYF | TGTGCCAGCAGCTTAGATGAGGGTTTGATCTCTGGAAACACCATATATTTT | NA | NA | TRBJ1-3 | TRBV7-6
CSVDREETQYF | TGCAGCGTTGACAGGGAGGAGACCCAGTACTTC | NA | NA | TRBJ2-5 | TRBV29-1
CASSLATGNEQFF | TGTGCCAGCAGCTTAGCCACGGGGAATGAGCAGTTCTTC | NA | NA | TRBJ2-1 | TRBV7-7
CASSYSRSGSGNTIYF | TGTGCCAGCAGTTACTCACGCTCGGGCTCTGGAAACACCATATATTTT | NA | NA | TRBJ1-3 | TRBV6-2/TRBV6-3
CASSPTGLTYEQYF | TGTGCCAGCAGCCCCACGGGGCTCACCTACGAGCAGTACTTC | NA | few | TRBJ2-7 | TRBV4-2
CSARGTEKLFF | TGCAGTGCTAGGGGGACAGAAAAACTGTTTTTT | NA | few | TRBJ1-4 | TRBV20-1
CSARVPNEQFF | TGCAGTGCTAGAGTACCTAATGAGCAGTTCTTC | NA | NA | TRBJ2-1 | TRBV20-1
CASSPKTSTGRYEQYF | TGTGCCAGCAGTCCCAAAACTTCGACCGGCCGTTACGAGCAGTACTTC | NA | NA | TRBJ2-7 | TRBV3-1
CASSDRAGEEQFF | TGTGCCAGCAGTGATAGGGCGGGAGAAGAGCAGTTCTTC | TRBD2 | few | TRBJ2-1 | TRBV6-1
CASSLAIVPQYF | TGTGCCAGCAGCTTAGCTATAGTCCCCCAGTACTTC | NA | many | TRBJ2-7 | TRBV7-8
CASSEGPLTGELFF | TGTGCCAGCAGTGAGGGGCCGCTCACCGGGGAGCTGTTTTTT | NA | NA | TRBJ2-2 | TRBV2
CASSQGSTGGYGYTF | TGCGCCAGCAGCCAAGGGTCTACAGGGGGCTATGGCTACACCTTC | TRBD1 | NA | TRBJ1-2 | TRBV4-3
CASSFSSGRARIHEQYF | TGCGCCAGCAGCTTCTCTAGCGGGAGGGCCAGAATACACGAGCAGTACTTC | TRBD2 | NA | TRBJ2-7 | TRBV5-1
CASNQVGKLFF | TGTGCCAGTAACCAGGTCGGAAAACTGTTTTTT | NA | NA | TRBJ1-4 | TRBV19
CSVEGETEAFF | TGCAGCGTTGAAGGGGAGACTGAAGCTTTCTTT | NA | few | TRBJ1-1 | TRBV29-1
CAIDQGYGYTF | TGTGCCATAGACCAAGGATACGGCTACACCTTC | NA | NA | TRBJ1-2 | TRBV10-3
CASSLAQGNTEAFF | TGTGCCAGCAGCTTAGCACAGGGGAACACTGAAGCTTTCTTT | NA | NA | TRBJ1-1 | TRBV7-9
CASSPGTTISGANVLTF | TGTGCCAGCAGCCCCGGGACAACAATCTCTGGGGCCAACGTCCTGACTTTC | NA | few | TRBJ2-6 | TRBV6-6
CATSRDPWLMNTEAFF | TGTGCCACCAGCAGAGATCCGTGGCTTATGAACACTGAAGCTTTCTTT | NA | few | TRBJ1-1 | TRBV15
CASMSGRNSYEQYF | TGTGCCAGCATGTCAGGGCGAAACTCCTACGAGCAGTACTTC | NA | few | TRBJ2-7 | TRBV27
CASSLAGGREKLFF | TGCGCCAGCAGCTTGGCAGGGGGCCGTGAAAAACTGTTTTTT | TRBD1 | NA | TRBJ1-4 | TRBV5-1
CASSLEGQPQETQYF | TGCGCCAGCAGCTTGGAAGGACAGCCACAAGAGACCCAGTACTTC | NA | few | TRBJ2-5 | TRBV5-1
CASCYRVTGELFF | TGTGCCAGCTGTTATAGGGTTACCGGGGAGCTGTTTTTT | NA | NA | TRBJ2-2 | TRBV6-5
CSARDISGRGYNEQFF | TGCAGTGCTAGAGACATTAGCGGGAGGGGGTACAATGAGCAGTTCTTC | TRBD2 | few | TRBJ2-1 | TRBV20-1
CASGLVGFTTSTDTQYF | TGTGCTAGTGGTTTGGTCGGATTTACTACTAGCACAGATACGCAGTATTTT | NA | NA | TRBJ2-3 | TRBV12-5
CSASRTGPGMGEQYF | TGCAGTGCTAGTAGGACCGGACCCGGTATGGGAGAGCAGTACTTC | NA | NA | TRBJ2-7 | TRBV20-1
CASGPGQGISDTQYF | TGTGCTAGTGGTCCGGGACAGGGGATATCAGATACGCAGTATTTT | TRBD1 | NA | TRBJ2-3 | TRBV12-5
CSVVGGPDTQYF | TGCAGCGTTGTGGGGGGCCCAGATACGCAGTATTTT | NA | NA | TRBJ2-3 | TRBV29-1
CASRVGAAGGFRQYF | TGTGCCAGCAGGGTAGGGGCTGCCGGGGGTTTCAGGCAGTACTTC | NA | NA | TRBJ2-7 | TRBV2
CSVGDLYNSPLHF | TGCAGTGTCGGGGACCTCTATAATTCACCCCTCCACTTT | NA | many | TRBJ1-6 | TRBV20-1
CASSRRGTANTPLHF | TGTGCCAGCAGCCGCCGAGGGACGGCGAATACACCCCTCCACTTT | NA | few | TRBJ1-6 | TRBV12-3/TRBV12-4